Below, 24 T cell receptor beta chains from the same sample are listed, as sequenced in a study of blood T cell repertoires in COVID-19. TCRdb's table, derived via immunoSEQ multiplex PCR, lists solely in-frame clones and lacks some. Of roughly 200,000 clones listed, about three quarters are singletons. The sample taken for sequencing was peripheral blood. The receptors shown here come from a woman aged 80 or over with active or convalescent COVID-19.

This chain connects TRBV29-1 to TRBJ2-4; weak D call: TRBD2 (6 bases). Germline V lookup: CDR1 SQVTM, CDR2 ANQGSEA. This CDR3 contains 16 residues. Trimming shortened V by 7 bases and J by 0 bases, and 19 bases separated the two germline ends. CDR3 bases: TGCAGCGCCCTCGTGGAGGGGCTGATAGCCAAAAACATTCAGTACTTC. It is translated as CSALVEGLIAKNIQYF.

This rearrangement joins TRBV29-1 to TRBJ1-2, with TRBD1 as a possible D gene (6 bases). The length of the CDR3 is 12 residues. Germline CDR1 reads SQVTM; CDR2 reads ANQGSEA. V lost 5 bases to trimming and J lost 4 bases, with 11 bases between them. In DNA, the CDR3 is TGCAGCGTTCTTACAGGGCTCTATGGCTACACCTTC. This gives the protein CSVLTGLYGYTF. The full variable domain, its missing parts supplied by reference TRBV29-1 and TRBJ1-2, is SAVISQKPSRDICQRGTSLTIQCQVDSQVTMMFWYRQQPGQSLTLIATANQGSEATYESGFVIDKFPISRPNLTFSTLTVSNMSPEDSSIYLCSVLTGLYGYTFGSGTRLTVV.

This clone was picked up a small number of times. This chain connects TRBV3-1 (or the pseudogene TRBV3-2) to TRBJ2-2; 7 bases agree with TRBD1. V lost 4 bases to trimming and J lost 4 bases; unmatched junction nucleotides: 6. The CDR3 is 15 residues long. Per germline, CDR1 LGHDT and CDR2 YNNKEL (reference sequence). The CDR3 DNA sequence: TGTGCCAGCAGCCCTCGGGCAGGGGGCACCGGGGAGCTGTTTTTT. This translates into CASSPRAGGTGELFF.

DNA of the CDR3: TGTGCCAGCCGTTCGCCCGAGTTGAGAGCTTTCTTT. This gives the protein CASRSPELRAFF. The chain links TRBV6-5 to TRBJ1-1; D ambiguous. V gave up 8 bases and J gave up 10 bases, with 17 bases separating them. Germline values: CDR1 MNHEY, CDR2 SVGAGI. This CDR3 region has 12 residues.

The genes are TRBV3-1 (or the pseudogene TRBV3-2) and TRBJ2-5, with 10 bases aligning to TRBD2. The junction had 7 bases not matched to a gene; V was cut back by 3 bases and J by 0 bases. CDR3 length: 17 amino acids. Germline V lookup: CDR1 LGHDT, CDR2 YNNKEL (reference sequence). Written as DNA, the CDR3 is TGTGCCAGCAGCCACCCACCTAGCGGGGGAAACCAAGAGACCCAGTACTTC. It is translated as CASSHPPSGGNQETQYF.

The gene calls are TRBV20-1 and TRBJ2-3; D uncertain. Germline V gene data show CDR1 as DFQATT and CDR2 as SNEGSKA (reference sequence). This CDR3 spans 13 amino acids. Deletions cut 3 bases from V and 4 bases from J, with 11 bases between. CDR3 residues: CSASKRKADTQYF. In DNA, the CDR3 is TGCAGTGCTAGTAAGAGGAAGGCAGATACGCAGTATTTT.

This clone has just a few counts. This sequence joins TRBV6-5 and TRBJ2-5; 8 bases align to TRBD1. J lost 5 bases, V lost 5 bases, and 10 bases had no gene match. CDR1 is MNHEY and CDR2 is SVGAGI in the germline V gene. The CDR3 has 15 residues. The CDR3 DNA follows: TGTGCCAGCAGTCCACCCGGACAGGGTTCGGAGACCCAGTACTTC. Translation: CASSPPGQGSETQYF.

This clone appeared a single time. The chain is built from TRBV24-1 and TRBJ2-1, with TRBD2 as a possible D gene (6 bases). The ends were cut back, 5 bases at V and 0 bases at J, with 10 bases in the middle. The CDR3 is 15 residues long. Looked up from germline, CDR1 is KGHDR and CDR2 is SFDVKD. In nucleotides, the CDR3 is TGTGCCACCAGTGTCCCGGGGGACTCCTACAATGAGCAGTTCTTC. It specifies CATSVPGDSYNEQFF.

CDR3 loop: CASSYIRGTEAFF. Written as DNA, the CDR3 is TGTGCCAGCAGTTACATCAGGGGAACTGAAGCTTTCTTT. The chain joins TRBV6-5 to TRBJ1-1; the D gene is possibly TRBD1 (6 bases). This CDR3 spans 13 amino acids. CDR1 MNHEY and CDR2 SVGAGI come from the germline V gene. V lost 2 bases to trimming and J lost 5 bases, with 9 bases between them.

J is TRBJ1-6 and V is TRBV2, with TRBD1 matching over 10 bases. CDR1 is SNHLY and CDR2 is FYNNEI in the germline V gene. This CDR3 has 14 residues. V shed 4 bases and J 10 bases; nucleotides not matched to a gene: 4. Here the CDR3 DNA reads TGTGCCAGCAGTGGGACAGGGGGGAGATCACCCCTCCACTTT. Its protein is CASSGTGGRSPLHF.

In DNA, the CDR3 is TGTGCCAACGGGTTCGGGGACTACTATGGCTACACCTTC. This codes for CANGFGDYYGYTF. The chain couples TRBV6-5 to TRBJ1-2, with D perhaps matching TRBD1 (5 bases). Germline V gene data show CDR1 as MNHEY and CDR2 as SVGAGI. This CDR3 comprises 13 residues. The V and J ends lost 10 bases and 3 bases respectively, with 15 bases between them.

The chain links TRBV19 to TRBJ1-5; D is perhaps TRBD1 (6 bases). Germline assignment: CDR1 LNHDA and CDR2 SQIVND (reference sequence). V lost 10 bases, J lost 4 bases, and 20 bases lay in between. The CDR3 has 15 residues. The CDR3 nucleotides are TGTGCCACCGGCGGGTTGGGGACAAGAAATCAGCCCCAGCATTTT. This sequence encodes CATGGLGTRNQPQHF. The complete variable domain, with remaining parts taken from reference TRBV19 and TRBJ1-5, reads DGGITQSPKYLFRKEGQNVTLSCEQNLNHDAMYWYRQDPGQGLRLIYYSQIVNDFQKGDIAEGYSVSREKKESFPLTVTSAQKNPTAFYLCATGGLGTRNQPQHFGDGTRLSIL.

This clone was detected a few times. The CDR3, as DNA: TGCGCCAGCAGCCGGGCTGCGGGGGGCGCAGATACGCAGTATTTT. The encoded protein is CASSRAAGGADTQYF. The V gene is TRBV10-1, the J gene TRBJ2-3, with 8 bases aligning to TRBD2. From germline, CDR1 is WNHNN and CDR2 SYGVQD (reference sequence). V trimming: 6 bases; J trimming: 4 bases; junction bases outside the gene matches: 9. This CDR3 has 15 residues.

A word on this clone: This same CDR3 is encoded by further DNA sequences in the sample. The chain combines TRBV9 with TRBJ1-2; D unresolved. The CDR3 runs 14 residues. Germline V gene sequence: CDR1 SGDLS, CDR2 YYNGEE. With 0 bases removed from V and 2 bases from J, the gap between germline ends came to 8 bases. The CDR3 region has the DNA TGTGCCAGCAGCGTAGATCCAGGCAACTATGGCTACACCTTC. This gives the protein CASSVDPGNYGYTF.

This clone occurred once. The chain is built from TRBV27 and TRBJ1-2; no firm D call. V was clipped by 5 bases and J by 7 bases, with 17 bases between them. The CDR3 is 14 amino acids. Germline V gene sequence: CDR1 MNHEY, CDR2 SMNVEV (reference sequence). The CDR3 here is CASSPTPYEGGYTF. CDR3 DNA: TGTGCCAGCAGTCCAACCCCCTATGAGGGTGGCTACACCTTC.

This chain connects TRBV7-9 to TRBJ2-7, with 7 bases aligning to TRBD1. The junction had 3 bases not matched to a gene; V was cut back by 1 base and J by 6 bases. CDR3 length: 13 amino acids. CDR1 is SEHNR and CDR2 is FQNEAQ in the germline V gene (reference sequence). CDR3 region: CASSLGQGREQYF. Here the CDR3 DNA reads TGTGCCAGCAGCTTAGGACAGGGACGCGAGCAGTACTTC.

This chain uses TRBV11-2 with TRBJ2-2, with 7 nucleotides matching TRBD2. V lost 7 bases, J lost 1 base, and 6 bases stayed unmatched. Germline CDR1 is SGHAT and CDR2 is FQNNGV. The CDR3 is 15 residues long. DNA for the CDR3: TGTGCCAGCATCCTCCGCGGGGGGAACACCGGGGAGCTGTTTTTT. Translation gives CASILRGGNTGELFF.

This chain uses TRBV2 with TRBJ2-5; 9 bases line up with TRBD1. Germline values: CDR1 SNHLY, CDR2 FYNNEI. The length of the CDR3 is 15 residues. With V trimmed by 5 bases and J by 2 bases, 6 bases remained unmatched. CDR3 amino acids: CASSWDRAGQETQYF. CDR3 nucleotide sequence: TGTGCCAGCAGTTGGGACAGGGCCGGGCAAGAGACCCAGTACTTC.

The V gene is TRBV7-9, the J gene TRBJ1-1; D call uncertain. Trimming took 1 base from V and 6 from J, leaving 15 bases between them. The CDR3 contains 15 residues. CDR1 is SEHNR and CDR2 is FQNEAQ in the germline V gene (reference sequence). CDR3 DNA: TGTGCCAGCAGCTTAGAAGCCTCCTTAAACTCTGAAGCTTTCTTT. Translation: CASSLEASLNSEAFF. Full variable domain (missing parts from reference TRBV7-9 and TRBJ1-1): DTGVSQNPRHKITKRGQNVTFRCDPISEHNRLYWYRQTLGQGPEFLTYFQNEAQLEKSRLLSDRFSAERPKGSFSTLEIQRTEQGDSAMYLCASSLEASLNSEAFFGQGTRLTVV.

The chain links TRBV6-5 to TRBJ2-3; TRBD1 is a possible D gene (5 bases). Germline-derived CDR1 and CDR2 are MNHEY and SVGAGI. V was trimmed by 6 bases and J by 2 bases, leaving 15 bases between them. The CDR3 covers 15 residues. This CDR3 is CASRLTVVYTDTQYF. The CDR3 region has the DNA TGTGCCAGCAGACTGACAGTCGTTTACACAGATACGCAGTATTTT.

V and J are TRBV18 and TRBJ2-7, with D possibly being TRBD1 (5 bases). The V end lost 0 bases, the J end lost 2 bases, and 8 bases lay between the germline ends. CDR3 size: 14 residues. Germline V gives CDR1 KGHSH, CDR2 LQKENI. The CDR3 protein is CASSPPTGAYEQYF. Written as DNA, the CDR3 is TGTGCCAGCTCACCACCTACAGGTGCCTACGAGCAGTACTTC.

The chain recombines TRBV25-1 with TRBJ1-6; D gene uncertain. The CDR3 is 14 amino acids. Germline values: CDR1 MGHDK, CDR2 SYGVNS. V was trimmed by 3 bases and J by 7 bases, leaving 10 bases between them. This CDR3 is CASSDEAKNSPLHF. The CDR3 DNA is TGTGCCAGCAGTGACGAGGCCAAAAATTCACCCCTCCACTTT.

This chain joins TRBV4-2 and TRBJ2-6; 9 bases are shared with TRBD1. This CDR3 region has 16 residues. Germline loops: CDR1 LGHNA, CDR2 YNFKEQ. The V gene end was trimmed by 4 bases and the J gene end by 2 bases; junction bases not matched to a gene: 3. The DNA for the CDR3 is TGTGCCAGCAGCCGCACAGGGGGCGCTGGGGCCAACGTCCTGACTTTC. This translates into CASSRTGGAGANVLTF.

V gene TRBV19 combines with J gene TRBJ2-7; unclear D gene. The CDR3 totals 15 residues. V shed 3 bases and J shed 2 bases, with 14 bases lying between them. From germline, CDR1 is LNHDA and CDR2 SQIVND (reference sequence). As DNA, the CDR3 is TGTGCCAGTAGTATGGGTATCGGCGGAACCTACGAGCAGTACTTC. Protein: CASSMGIGGTYEQYF.